The T cell receptor (beta chain) under discussion was sequenced for a study of spatial heterogeneity in lung cancer. Overall study context: Among detected sequences, beta-chain ones consistently exceeded alpha-chain ones in number.

Stated time point: sample taken at primary tumor resection. Donation came from over 60 patients with untreated early-stage non-small cell lung cancer. This clonotype was observed at least ten times. Its antigen is unknown. General study results and limits: Mutation tallies in tumors tracked expanded intratumoral alpha and beta TCR counts. Ubiquitous and regional expanded TCR counts correlated with ubiquitous and regional nonsynonymous mutations, respectively.

TCRdb re-called the 5' RACE reads through MiXCR, storing one row per CDR3 protein. The table includes some 7,000 distinct CDR3 sequences, over 11% detected once. The specimen comprised lung tumor tissue, sampled at surgery. The origin of this receptor is a male donor with early-stage non-small cell lung cancer.

CDR3 nucleotides: TGTGCCAGCAGCTTAGGCGGTCAGGGGAGTCAGCCCCAGCATTTT. Residues: CASSLGGQGSQPQHF. This sequence joins TRBV7-3 and TRBJ1-5; a weak D match, TRBD1 (6 bases). CDR3 length equals 15 residues. Trimming pared 2 bases from V and 6 bases from J, leaving 14 bases between. Per germline, CDR1 SGHTA and CDR2 FQGTGA. The full variable domain, with the rest looked up from reference TRBV7-3 and TRBJ1-5, is GAGVSQTPSNKVTEKGKYVELRCDPISGHTALYWYRQSLGQGPEFLIYFQGTGAADDSGLPNDRFFAVRPEGSVSTLKIQRTERGDSAVYLCASSLGGQGSQPQHFGDGTRLSIL.